These 21 T cell receptor beta chains came from one sample sequenced in a study of technical replicates of blood from a handful of donors. The table came from immunoSEQ multiplex PCR; TCRdb's copy has only in-frame clones and leaves some out. The sample lists 70,000 to 85,000 clones, around 97% occurring once. The sequencing sample was made of T cells isolated from PBMCs. The receptors here all came from a human donor in good health.

This clone was detected once. The chain employs TRBV25-1 and TRBJ2-3; tentative D call: TRBD2 (5 bases). V dropped 3 bases and J dropped 8 bases, with 6 bases sitting between them. The V gene's germline CDR1 is MGHDK and CDR2 SYGVNS. The length of the CDR3 is 11 residues. The CDR3, as DNA: TGTGCCAGCAGTGATCGGGGTACGCAGTATTTT. Translation: CASSDRGTQYF.

This clone was recorded once. The V call is TRBV18, the J call TRBJ2-6; 8 bases fit TRBD1. V trimming: 4 bases; J trimming: 1 base; junction bases outside the gene matches: 18. The germline V gene has CDR1 KGHSH and CDR2 LQKENI. CDR3 size: 21 residues. Here the CDR3 DNA reads TGTGCCAGCTCACTTCTTAGATTACCGGGACAGGCCCAGTCTGGGGCCAACGTCCTGACTTTC. This sequence encodes CASSLLRLPGQAQSGANVLTF. Looking up the rest from reference TRBV18 and TRBJ2-6 gives the full variable domain: NAGVMQNPRHLVRRRGQEARLRCSPMKGHSHVYWYRQLPEEGLKFMVYLQKENIIDESGMPKERFSAEFPKEGPSILRIQQVVRGDSAAYFCASSLLRLPGQAQSGANVLTFGAGSRLTVL.

The chain combines TRBV2 with TRBJ2-1; 8 bases fit TRBD2. From germline, CDR1 is SNHLY and CDR2 FYNNEI. The V and J ends lost 2 bases and 7 bases, in that order; junction bases with no gene match: 4. The CDR3 sequence is 14 residues long. The CDR3 DNA reads TGTGCCAGCAGTGAACGGGAGGGCCGAAATGAGCAGTTCTTC. Its translation: CASSEREGRNEQFF. Combining the CDR3 with reference TRBV2 and TRBJ2-1 gives the whole variable domain EPEVTQTPSHQVTQMGQEVILRCVPISNHLYFYWYRQILGQKVEFLVSFYNNEISEKSEIFDDQFSVERPDGSNFTLKIRSTKLEDSAMYFCASSEREGRNEQFFGPGTRLTVL.

The chain links TRBV5-5 to TRBJ1-3; a possible D gene is TRBD1 (5 bases). This CDR3 spans 15 amino acids. Trimming pared 1 base from V and 4 bases from J, leaving 12 bases between. From germline, CDR1 is SGHKS and CDR2 YYEKEE (reference sequence). The CDR3 sequence is CASSLYRRDGNTIYF. CDR3 DNA: TGTGCCAGCAGCTTGTACAGGCGAGACGGAAACACCATATATTTT.

This chain joins TRBV4-1 and TRBJ1-1, with D unclear. Per the germline V gene, CDR1 is MGHRA and CDR2 is YSYEKL. V was cut by 0 bases and J by 10 bases, with 9 bases left in between. The CDR3 contains 12 residues. CDR3 nucleotide sequence: TGCGCCAGCAGCCAAGAGTCGGTTGGAGCTTTCTTT. Residues: CASSQESVGAFF.

The chain combines TRBV27 with TRBJ2-7, with TRBD2 identical over 8 bases. CDR3 length: 16 residues. The V and J ends lost 7 bases and 6 bases, in that order; junction bases with no gene match: 17. Germline assignment: CDR1 MNHEY and CDR2 SMNVEV (reference sequence). CDR3 sequence reads: CASTPRAGGSIREQYF. CDR3 sequence (DNA): TGTGCCAGCACCCCTCGGGCGGGAGGAAGTATCCGCGAGCAGTACTTC.

The chain links TRBV10-2 to TRBJ2-7; 10 bases line up with TRBD1. Trimming removed 6 bases from V and 2 bases from J; junction bases left unmatched: 1. Germline CDR1 reads WSHSY; CDR2 reads SAAADI. This CDR3 spans 13 amino acids. CDR3 coding DNA: TGCGCCAGCAGGGACAGGGGGACCTACGAGCAGTACTTC. Protein product: CASRDRGTYEQYF.

This clone appeared a single time. The chain has TRBV19 and TRBJ2-7, with TRBD1 matching over 8 bases. From germline, CDR1 is LNHDA and CDR2 SQIVND (reference sequence). The CDR3 runs 14 residues. Unmatched junction bases numbered 10, after V lost 6 bases and J lost 6 bases. For the CDR3, the DNA is TGTGCCAGTAGGTTTGGGCAGGGGGCTTTCGAGCAGTACTTC. Its protein product is CASRFGQGAFEQYF.

The chain has TRBV30 and TRBJ1-2, with a possible D match to TRBD1 (6 bases). Trimming stripped 1 base from V and 3 bases from J, with 33 bases between. CDR3 length equals 21 residues. Germline V gene sequence: CDR1 GTSNPN, CDR2 SVGIG (reference sequence). CDR3 sequence reads: CAWSAARGGLLGHLLDYGYTF. The CDR3 coding sequence is TGTGCCTGGAGTGCGGCGAGGGGGGGGTTGTTAGGCCACCTTTTGGACTATGGCTACACCTTC.

The chain has TRBV10-1 and TRBJ2-7, with a weak D call TRBD2 (6 bases). V dropped 4 bases and J dropped 4 bases, with 17 bases sitting between them. This CDR3 contains 15 residues. The V gene's germline CDR1 is WNHNN and CDR2 SYGVQD (reference sequence). The CDR3, as DNA: TGCGCCAGCAGTGTAAGGACTAATCGAGGGTACGAGCAGTACTTC. It yields the protein CASSVRTNRGYEQYF.

The CDR3 here is CASSADRDWYSNQPQHF. In nucleotides, the CDR3 is TGTGCCAGCAGCGCGGACAGGGACTGGTATAGCAATCAGCCCCAGCATTTT. This chain uses TRBV7-9 with TRBJ1-5, with 8 bases that match TRBD1. With 5 bases clipped from V and 0 bases from J, the junction kept 9 bases outside the gene matches. CDR1 and CDR2 from the germline V gene are SEHNR and FQNEAQ (reference sequence). The length of the CDR3 is 17 residues.

The count of this clone is one. V usage is TRBV9 and J usage is TRBJ2-2; 7 nucleotides align to TRBD2. This CDR3 has 17 amino acids. The germline gives CDR1 SGDLS, CDR2 YYNGEE. The V gene end was trimmed by 0 bases and the J gene end by 0 bases; junction bases not matched to a gene: 5. CDR3 sequence reads: CASSVGGRAANTGELFF. CDR3 in DNA: TGTGCCAGCAGCGTAGGGGGGAGGGCAGCGAACACCGGGGAGCTGTTTTTT.

V gene TRBV19 combines with J gene TRBJ1-1, with D perhaps TRBD1 (5 bases). This CDR3 region has 12 residues. Germline CDR1 and CDR2: LNHDA and SQIVND (reference sequence). V was clipped by 3 bases and J by 6 bases, with 8 bases between them. The CDR3 coding sequence is TGTGCCAGTAGTATCGGAGGGGCTGAAGCTTTCTTT. It translates to CASSIGGAEAFF.

The rearrangement uses TRBV2 and TRBJ1-2; the D is unclear. The CDR3 spans 15 residues. Germline V gives CDR1 SNHLY, CDR2 FYNNEI. The V and J ends lost 3 bases and 4 bases respectively, with 15 bases between them. This CDR3 is CASSDTREVGYGYTF. CDR3 DNA: TGTGCCAGCAGTGATACGAGGGAGGTGGGCTATGGCTACACCTTC.

A word on this clone: A junction boundary mismatches the germline segment, possibly from a read error. The rearrangement joins TRBV28 to TRBJ1-5; D is unclear. CDR3 length equals 13 residues. The V gene's germline CDR1 is MDHEN and CDR2 SYDVKM. The chain's CDR3 is CATSIGSHQPQHF. For the CDR3, the DNA is TGTGCCACCAGTATCGGGTCTCATCAGCCCCAGCATTTT.

The V gene is TRBV11-2, the J gene TRBJ2-7; TRBD1 matches at 10 bases. J gave up 3 bases and V 1 base, and 0 bases lay outside the gene matches. The CDR3 spans 14 residues. Looked up from germline, CDR1 is SGHAT and CDR2 is FQNNGV. The CDR3 bases are TGTGCCAGCAGCTTAGGGACAGGGGGCTACGAGCAGTACTTC. Protein product: CASSLGTGGYEQYF.

The CDR3 sequence: CASSTYNEQFF. DNA of the CDR3: TGTGCCAGTAGTACTTACAATGAGCAGTTCTTC. The chain carries TRBV19 and TRBJ2-1, with D unclear. This CDR3 contains 11 residues. V lost 4 bases and J lost 4, with 2 bases in between. CDR1 and CDR2 (germline): LNHDA, SQIVND (reference sequence).

The rearrangement uses TRBV25-1 and TRBJ1-3; no clear D gene. Trimming left V 3 bases short and J 2 bases short, with 8 bases between. CDR1 is MGHDK and CDR2 is SYGVNS in the germline V gene. The CDR3 consists of 14 residues. CDR3 coding DNA: TGTGCCAGCAGTGACTTACACCCTGGAAACACCATATATTTT. Translated: CASSDLHPGNTIYF.

V is TRBV6-5 and J is TRBJ2-7; 11 bases are shared with TRBD1. With V trimmed by 5 bases and J by 9 bases, 9 bases remained unmatched. This CDR3 spans 14 amino acids. Per the germline V gene, CDR1 is MNHEY and CDR2 is SVGAGI. The chain's CDR3 is CASSVSGTGGRQYF. The CDR3 nucleotides read TGTGCCAGCAGTGTTTCCGGGACAGGGGGGAGGCAGTACTTC.

The chain recombines TRBV19 with TRBJ2-3; D is unresolved. Germline CDR1 LNHDA, CDR2 SQIVND (reference sequence). V was pared by 6 bases and J by 3 bases, with 10 bases between. This CDR3 is 13 amino acids long. DNA of the CDR3: TGTGCCAGTAGACGAGAAACTACAGATACGCAGTATTTT. Encoded protein: CASRRETTDTQYF.

V usage is TRBV19 and J usage is TRBJ2-3, with D possibly TRBD2 on 5 matching bases. The CDR3 is 14 residues long. Trimming removed 5 bases from V and 5 bases from J, with 14 bases in between. Germline V lookup: CDR1 LNHDA, CDR2 SQIVND (reference sequence). CDR3 sequence reads: CASSPRETGDTQYF. Written as DNA, the CDR3 is TGTGCCAGTAGTCCACGGGAAACCGGAGATACGCAGTATTTT.